This TCR beta chain appears in the sequencing data of a study of patients and donors after allogeneic stem cell transplantation. MiXCR, run by TCRdb on the RT-PCR reads, gives a single entry per CDR3 protein. The sample records 190,000 or so distinct CDR3 sequences, around two fifths being singletons. This clonotype has only a few counts. The sequenced sample was blood, either unsorted or a sorted T cell fraction (not recorded which). The source of this sequence is a human donor who was either an allogeneic HSCT recipient or a stem cell or donor lymphocyte infusion donor (not recorded which). It is not recorded whose cells these are; they may come from a transplant donor.

The CDR3 sequence is CASSLKAGGNEQFF. The CDR3 bases are TGTGCCAGCAGTTTGAAGGCAGGGGGCAATGAGCAGTTCTTC. The J gene is TRBJ2-1, the V gene TRBV12-3 or TRBV12-4; 7 bases line up with TRBD1. CDR3 size: 14 residues. V shed 3 bases, J shed 6 bases, and the junction held 5 bases outside the gene matches.